This T cell receptor (beta chain) appears in the sequencing data of a study of blood T cell repertoires in COVID-19. Study at large: PBMCs, B-cell-depleted T cells, or T cells provided the cDNA or gDNA that made up the material.

Germline CDR1 is LNHDA and CDR2 is SQIVND (reference sequence). The V and J ends lost 5 bases and 6 bases respectively, with 7 bases between them. CDR3 size: 12 residues. Generated by immunoSEQ multiplex PCR, the TCRdb table keeps only in-frame clones and is missing some. The sample holds some 310,000 clones, roughly 87% seen once. The J gene is TRBJ2-2, the V gene TRBV19; D is undetermined. Sample: peripheral blood. The receptor comes from a man aged 50-60 years with active or convalescent COVID-19. CDR3 in DNA: TGTGCCAGTAGTCCCCTACCCGGGGAGCTGTTTTTT. This sequence encodes CASSPLPGELFF.